The T cell receptor (beta chain) described here comes from a study of T cells after posttransplantation cyclophosphamide. The CDR3 has 18 amino acids. CDR1 and CDR2 (germline): WSHSY, SAAADI. J gave up 2 bases and V 0 bases, and 9 bases lay outside the gene matches. Data came from immunoSEQ multiplex PCR; TCRdb stores just in-frame clones and leaves some out. The sample records a few thousand clones, around 60% being singletons. This chain connects TRBV10-2 to TRBJ2-3, with 9 bases aligning to TRBD2. Sequenced: memory CD8+ T cells sorted from blood. The receptor's source is a woman aged 60 to 75 in good health, CMV-negative, and a related stem cell transplant donor. The CDR3 sequence: CASSESDLAGFVTDTQYF. CDR3 in DNA: TGCGCCAGCAGTGAGTCGGACCTAGCGGGATTTGTCACAGATACGCAGTATTTT.